The next 3 T cell receptor beta chains were all read from a single sample in a study of human T cells and chemical hapten exposure. Each CDR3 protein is one row after TCRdb ran MiXCR on the RACE reads. The profile covers more than 150,000 distinct CDR3 sequences, with around 25% appearing a single time and roughly 2.3% taken by the ten largest. Time point defined: patch test 3, about 24 weeks after DPC sensitization. Specified treatment: therapeutic diphenylcyclopropenone sensitization with weekly scalp DPC. The input for sequencing was whole blood, taken in connection with sensitization to the hapten diphenylcyclopropenone (DPC). Source of these receptors: a woman in her forties with alopecia areata. Some clones in this sample may be carry-over from other donors' samples.

The V call is TRBV10-3, the J call TRBJ2-3; no reliable D call. Per the germline V gene, CDR1 is ENHRY and CDR2 is SYGVKD. The CDR3 loop spans 14 amino acids. Trimming stripped 2 bases from V and 1 base from J, with 7 bases between. The CDR3 coding sequence is TGTGCCATCAGTGAGCCCCATGGCACAGATACGCAGTATTTT. Residues: CAISEPHGTDTQYF.

The V call is TRBV7-3, the J call TRBJ1-2; D possibly corresponds to TRBD1 (5 bases). The V end was cut by 0 bases, the J end by 4 bases, with 12 bases between. CDR3 length: 15 amino acids. Germline V gives CDR1 SGHTA, CDR2 FQGTGA. The CDR3: CASSLTPGSPYGYTF. DNA for the CDR3: TGTGCCAGCAGCTTAACGCCAGGGAGCCCCTATGGCTACACCTTC.

This clonotype has more than one count but fewer than ten. The chain has TRBV21-1 and TRBJ2-6; whether TRBD1, the table's D call, matches the DNA was not checked. TRBV21-1 is a pseudogene segment. This CDR3 has 19 residues. CDR3 amino acids: CASRHRTGQGLSGANVLTF. In nucleotides, the CDR3 is TGTGCCAGCAGACATAGAACAGGACAGGGGCTCTCTGGGGCCAACGTCCTGACTTTC.